The source of this TCR beta chain is a study of T cell repertoires in cytomegalovirus infection. This clonotype appeared a few times. Its target is not known. Each CDR3 protein is one row after TCRdb ran MiXCR on the reads. The repertoire holds 27,000 or so distinct CDR3 sequences, with around 19% as singletons. This TCR was recovered from a human donor in good health (CMV status not recorded). Some clones in this sample may be carry-over from other donors' samples. Material: CD8+ T cells from cultured PBMCs, obtained from culture after CMV antigen stimulation.

This CDR3 reads CASAGQGGGWTEAFF. DNA for the CDR3: TGTGCCAGTGCCGGACAGGGTGGGGGGTGGACTGAAGCTTTCTTT. The chain links TRBV2 to TRBJ1-1; 8 bases align to TRBD1. Germline CDR1 is SNHLY and CDR2 is FYNNEI. V lost 9 bases and J lost 5; bases outside the gene matches: 14. The CDR3 totals 15 residues.